The 15 T cell receptor beta chains in this list originate from one sample, sequenced in a study of blood T cells in healthy people across ages. Together with a sample-barcoded 5' primer, a J-beta primer mix was included in a second PCR lasting about 6 to 11 cycles. MiXCR was run by TCRdb on the 5' RACE reads, yielding one entry per CDR3 protein. The sample lists 500,000 to 700,000 distinct CDR3 sequences, approximately 30% seen once, with 15% to 19% in the top ten. Specimen: blood. The receptors were gathered from a woman of 80 years or more in good health.

Points on this clonotype: A much larger clonotype is one base distant, so this may be a read error. The chain is built from TRBV5-1 and TRBJ2-5; 8 bases line up with TRBD1. The CDR3 loop spans 13 amino acids. The trim removed 2 bases at V and 11 bases at J, leaving 8 bases unmatched. Germline CDR1 reads SGHRS; CDR2 reads YFSETQ. CDR3 in amino acids: CASSFDRGQEQYF. CDR3 nucleotides: TGCGCCAGCAGCTTTGACAGGGGACAGGAGCAGTACTTC.

The CDR3 protein is CASRLAGGPTNTQYF. Here the CDR3 DNA reads TGTGCCAGCAGACTAGCGGGGGGGCCAACAAATACGCAGTATTTT. The chain employs TRBV6-2 or TRBV6-3 and TRBJ2-3; 13 positions agree with TRBD2. The trim removed 6 bases at V and 7 bases at J, leaving 7 bases unmatched. The V gene's germline CDR1 is MNHEY and CDR2 SVGEGT. The CDR3 sequence is 15 residues long.

The V and J genes are TRBV10-3 and TRBJ2-5; weak D call: TRBD2 (6 bases). Trimming removed 2 bases from V and 4 bases from J, with 17 bases in between. Germline CDR1 ENHRY, CDR2 SYGVKD. CDR3 length: 16 residues. CDR3 nucleotide sequence: TGTGCCATCAGTGAGACGGGGCGCGGGGTAGGAGAGACCCAGTACTTC. Translation: CAISETGRGVGETQYF.

This clonotype was seen at least ten times. The CDR3 DNA follows: TGTGCCAGCAGTTTGGATAAGCGGAAGCAGTTCTTC. Protein product: CASSLDKRKQFF. J is TRBJ2-1 and V is TRBV27, with D possibly TRBD2 on 5 matching bases. CDR3 size: 12 residues. Trimming removed 3 bases at V and 11 bases at J, with 11 bases between. The V gene's germline CDR1 is MNHEY and CDR2 SMNVEV (reference sequence).

This clonotype came up many times. The chain has TRBV6-5 and TRBJ2-7; tentatively, D is TRBD1 (5 bases). This CDR3 is 14 amino acids long. The ends were cut back, 6 bases at V and 4 bases at J, with 16 bases in the middle. Germline V gene data show CDR1 as MNHEY and CDR2 as SVGAGI. Here the CDR3 DNA reads TGTGCCAGCAGCCGCGCGCAGGGCTGGTACGAGCAGTACTTC. It is translated as CASSRAQGWYEQYF.

This clonotype showed up just a few times. The V call is TRBV20-1, the J call TRBJ1-5, with a weak D call TRBD1 (5 bases). CDR3 size: 14 residues. The ends were cut back, 2 bases at V and 0 bases at J, with 8 bases in the middle. Germline V CDR1 and CDR2: DFQATT, SNEGSKA (reference sequence). This chain's CDR3 is CSARLGGSNQPQHF. CDR3 DNA: TGCAGTGCTAGACTTGGGGGTAGCAATCAGCCCCAGCATTTT.

The rearrangement joins TRBV5-1 to TRBJ2-5; 7 nucleotides match TRBD1. The CDR3 length is 15 residues. J was trimmed by 2 bases and V by 0 bases; bases with no gene match: 4. Germline V gene data show CDR1 as SGHRS and CDR2 as YFSETQ. The CDR3 nucleotides are TGCGCCAGCAGCTTGGCCCCGGGACAGCAAGAGACCCAGTACTTC. As protein: CASSLAPGQQETQYF. Full variable domain (missing parts from reference TRBV5-1 and TRBJ2-5): KAGVTQTPRYLIKTRGQQVTLSCSPISGHRSVSWYQQTPGQGLQFLFEYFSETQRNKGNFPGRFSGRQFSNSRSEMNVSTLELGDSALYLCASSLAPGQQETQYFGPGTRLLVL.

This clonotype was detected many times. The chain uses TRBV6-6 and TRBJ1-2; D ambiguous. The germline gives CDR1 MNHNY, CDR2 SVGAGI (reference sequence). Deletions cut 4 bases from V and 4 bases from J, with 10 bases between. CDR3 size: 13 residues. The CDR3 nucleotides are TGTGCCAGCAGTTCCGAAGAGGTCTATGGCTACACCTTC. It specifies CASSSEEVYGYTF.

In its sample, this clonotype was seen many times. A read error is possible here, since a much larger clone lies one base away. The chain carries TRBV5-1 and TRBJ2-1; 11 positions agree with TRBD1. CDR1 is SGHRS and CDR2 is YFSETQ in the germline V gene. The CDR3 is 15 amino acids. In DNA form, the CDR3 reads TGCGCCAGCAGATTGGACAGGGGGCGTGGGAATGAGCAGTTCTTC. Its translation is CASRLDRGRGNEQFF.

This clonotype was seen a few times. This chain links TRBV4-3 with TRBJ1-1; 7 bases agree with TRBD1. J was trimmed by 2 bases and V by 7 bases; bases with no gene match: 10. Germline loops: CDR1 LGHNA, CDR2 YSLEER. CDR3 length: 15 amino acids. The CDR3 protein is CASTQGDRINTEAFF. In DNA form, the CDR3 reads TGCGCCAGCACCCAGGGGGACAGAATAAACACTGAAGCTTTCTTT.

The chain combines TRBV6-2 or TRBV6-3 with TRBJ1-5; D is undetermined. The CDR3 sequence is 16 residues long. The germline V and J ends were trimmed by 7 bases and 0 bases, with 16 bases remaining between them. Germline CDR1 and CDR2: MNHEY and SVGEGT. The CDR3 here is CASTPGRRFSNQPQHF. CDR3 DNA: TGTGCCAGCACCCCCGGCCGAAGGTTTAGCAATCAGCCCCAGCATTTT.

This clonotype has a count of ten or more. The V and J genes are TRBV27 and TRBJ2-5, with D possibly matching TRBD1 (6 bases). Deletions cut 5 bases from V and 1 base from J, with 14 bases between. The CDR3 runs 15 residues. Germline CDR1 and CDR2: MNHEY and SMNVEV (reference sequence). The CDR3 DNA follows: TGTGCCAGCAGTCATGGGACACCTTCCCAAGAGACCCAGTACTTC. Protein product: CASSHGTPSQETQYF.

This chain connects TRBV7-2 to TRBJ2-7; 7 bases are a match to TRBD1. The CDR3 consists of 15 residues. From germline, CDR1 is SGHTA and CDR2 FQGNSA. Trimming took 1 base from V and 1 from J; bases not matched to a gene: 4. CDR3 DNA: TGTGCCAGCAGCTTAGAACAGGGGCGTTCCTACGAGCAGTACTTC. This translates into CASSLEQGRSYEQYF.

This clonotype was recorded once. The chain has TRBV28 and TRBJ1-1; tentatively, D is TRBD1 (5 bases). CDR1 and CDR2 (germline): MDHEN, SYDVKM. The CDR3 runs 13 residues. Trimming shortened V by 6 bases and J by 8 bases, and 16 bases separated the two germline ends. The DNA of the CDR3 is TGTGCCAGCAGCACAGGCGTCATTCGGGAAGCTTTCTTT. This encodes CASSTGVIREAFF.

This clonotype was observed a few times. A much larger clone lies a single base off, so this may be a read error. The chain combines TRBV30 with TRBJ2-7; perhaps TRBD2 as D (7 bases). CDR1 is GTSNPN and CDR2 is SVGIG in the germline V gene (reference sequence). V was trimmed by 4 bases and J by 7 bases, leaving 23 bases between them. The CDR3 loop spans 15 amino acids. CDR3: CAWKGGGGLHNEQYF. The CDR3 nucleotides are TGTGCCTGGAAGGGGGGCGGGGGACTTCACAATGAGCAGTACTTC.